This note documents a single T cell receptor (beta chain) sequence. The record originates from a study of OX40 agonist ivuxolimab in advanced cancers. The data were produced by immunoSEQ multiplex PCR, yet TCRdb's version contains in-frame clones alone and is incomplete. The sample lists around 38,000 clones; 80% to 85% were seen once. The V end was cut by 0 bases, the J end by 12 bases, with 12 bases between. CDR1 and CDR2 (germline): SGHDT, YYEEEE. The CDR3 runs to 12 residues. J is TRBJ1-2 and V is TRBV5-6, with D hard to call. Sequenced material: CD4+ or CD8+ T cells sorted from blood, taken in a trial of the OX40 agonist ivuxolimab. The sequence came from an adult with an advanced solid tumor such as melanoma, head and neck, liver or kidney cancer. This CDR3 is CASSLVEGLDTF. In DNA, the CDR3 is TGTGCCAGCAGCTTGGTCGAAGGTCTTGACACCTTC. The entire variable domain, with the rest obtained from reference TRBV5-6 and TRBJ1-2, is as follows: DAGVTQSPTHLIKTRGQQVTLRCSPKSGHDTVSWYQQALGQGPQFIFQYYEEEERQRGNFPDRFSGHQFPNYSSELNVNALLLGDSALYLCASSLVEGLDTFGSGTRLTVV.